This TCR beta chain emerged from a study of blood T cells in healthy people across ages. This CDR3 comprises 14 residues. Trimming removed 6 bases at V and 5 bases at J, with 14 bases between. CDR1 is MNHEY, CDR2 SVGEGT, per germline. This clonotype has only a few counts. A J-beta primer mix and a sample-barcoded 5' primer were used in a second PCR of about 7 to 12 cycles. TCRdb itself ran the 5' RACE reads through MiXCR, one entry per CDR3 protein. In the table there are 850,000 to 1,000,000 distinct CDR3 sequences, around 48% of which are singletons. The sequencing sample was made of blood. The V gene is TRBV6-2 or TRBV6-3, the J gene TRBJ2-1; D gene unclear. The source of this sequence is a man aged 25 to 40 in good health. In nucleotides, the CDR3 is TGTGCCAGCAGCCCCTATGCAGGAGACAATGAGCAGTTCTTC. It codes for CASSPYAGDNEQFF.